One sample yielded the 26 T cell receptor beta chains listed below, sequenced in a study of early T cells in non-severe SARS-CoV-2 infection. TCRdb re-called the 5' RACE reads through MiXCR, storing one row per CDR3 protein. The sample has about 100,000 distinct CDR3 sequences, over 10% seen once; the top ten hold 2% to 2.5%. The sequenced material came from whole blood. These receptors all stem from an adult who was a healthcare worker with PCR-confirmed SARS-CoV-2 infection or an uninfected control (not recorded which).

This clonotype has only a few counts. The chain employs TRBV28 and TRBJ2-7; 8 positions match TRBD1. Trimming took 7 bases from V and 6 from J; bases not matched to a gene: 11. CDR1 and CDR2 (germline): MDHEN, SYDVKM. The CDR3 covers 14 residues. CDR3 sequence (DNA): TGTGCCAGCATACAGTCGACAGGGGTTGGCGAGCAGTACTTC. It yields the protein CASIQSTGVGEQYF. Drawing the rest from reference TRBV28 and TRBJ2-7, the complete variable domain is DVKVTQSSRYLVKRTGEKVFLECVQDMDHENMFWYRQDPGLGLRLIYFSYDVKMKEKGDIPEGYSVSREKKERFSLILESASTNQTSMYLCASIQSTGVGEQYFGPGTRLTVT.

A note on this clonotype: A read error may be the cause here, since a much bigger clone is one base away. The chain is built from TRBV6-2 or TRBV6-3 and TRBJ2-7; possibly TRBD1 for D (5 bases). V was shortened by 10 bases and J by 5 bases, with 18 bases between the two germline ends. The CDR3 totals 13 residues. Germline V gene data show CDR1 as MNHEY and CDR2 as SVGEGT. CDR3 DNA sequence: TGTGCCACCTCCACAGGAAATGACCACGAGCAGTACTTC. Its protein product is CATSTGNDHEQYF.

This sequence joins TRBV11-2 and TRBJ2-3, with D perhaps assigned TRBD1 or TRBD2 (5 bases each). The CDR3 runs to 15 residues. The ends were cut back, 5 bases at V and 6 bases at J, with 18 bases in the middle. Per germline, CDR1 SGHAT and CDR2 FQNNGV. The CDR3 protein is CASSPTGTSADTQYF. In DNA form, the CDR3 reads TGTGCCAGCAGCCCGACCGGGACCTCAGCGGATACGCAGTATTTT. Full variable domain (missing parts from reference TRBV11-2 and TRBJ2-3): EAGVAQSPRYKIIEKRQSVAFWCNPISGHATLYWYQQILGQGPKLLIQFQNNGVVDDSQLPKDRFSAERLKGVDSTLKIQPAKLEDSAVYLCASSPTGTSADTQYFGPGTRLTVL.

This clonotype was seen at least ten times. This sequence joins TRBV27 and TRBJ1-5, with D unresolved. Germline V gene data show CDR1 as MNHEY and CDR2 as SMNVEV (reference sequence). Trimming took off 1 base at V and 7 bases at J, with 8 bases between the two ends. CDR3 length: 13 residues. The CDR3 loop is CASSLWLGQPQHF. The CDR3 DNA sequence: TGTGCCAGCAGTTTATGGCTGGGGCAGCCCCAGCATTTT.

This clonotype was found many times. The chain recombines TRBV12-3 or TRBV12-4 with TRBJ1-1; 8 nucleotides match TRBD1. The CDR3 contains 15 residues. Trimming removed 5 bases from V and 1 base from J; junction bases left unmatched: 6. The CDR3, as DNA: TGTGCCAGCAGTCTCCGGACAGGGAAGAACACTGAAGCTTTCTTT. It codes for CASSLRTGKNTEAFF.

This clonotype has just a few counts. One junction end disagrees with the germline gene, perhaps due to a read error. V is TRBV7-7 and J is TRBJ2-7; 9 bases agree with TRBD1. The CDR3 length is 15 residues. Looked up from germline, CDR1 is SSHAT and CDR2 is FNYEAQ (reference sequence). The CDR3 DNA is TGTGCTAGCAGCCTCCGACAGGGGGTCTCCTACGAGCAGTACTTC. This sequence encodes CASSLRQGVSYEQYF.

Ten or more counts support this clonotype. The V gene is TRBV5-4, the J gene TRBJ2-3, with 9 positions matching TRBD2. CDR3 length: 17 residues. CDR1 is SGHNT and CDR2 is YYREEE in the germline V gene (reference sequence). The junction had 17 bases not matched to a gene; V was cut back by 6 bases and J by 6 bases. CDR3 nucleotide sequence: TGTGCCAGCACCAGAGGGCAGTGGCGGGGGGGCAAGGATACGCAGTATTTT. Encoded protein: CASTRGQWRGGKDTQYF.

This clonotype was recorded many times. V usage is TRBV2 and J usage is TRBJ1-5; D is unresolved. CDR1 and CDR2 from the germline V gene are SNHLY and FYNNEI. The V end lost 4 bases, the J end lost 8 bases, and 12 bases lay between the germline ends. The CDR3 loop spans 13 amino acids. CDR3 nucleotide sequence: TGTGCCAGCAGTGTAGGAGGGCTGAAGCCCCAGCATTTT. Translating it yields CASSVGGLKPQHF.

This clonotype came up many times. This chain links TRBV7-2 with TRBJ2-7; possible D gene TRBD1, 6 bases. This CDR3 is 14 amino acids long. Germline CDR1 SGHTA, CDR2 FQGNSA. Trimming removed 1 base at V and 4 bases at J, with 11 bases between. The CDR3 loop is CASSLGGRGYEQYF. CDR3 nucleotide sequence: TGTGCCAGCAGCTTAGGTGGCAGGGGATACGAGCAGTACTTC.

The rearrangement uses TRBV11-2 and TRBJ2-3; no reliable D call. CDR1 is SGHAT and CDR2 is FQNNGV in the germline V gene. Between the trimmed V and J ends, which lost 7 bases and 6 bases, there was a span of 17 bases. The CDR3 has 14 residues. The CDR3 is CASTPLGRRDTQYF. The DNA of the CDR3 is TGTGCCAGCACACCGCTGGGCCGTAGGGATACGCAGTATTTT.

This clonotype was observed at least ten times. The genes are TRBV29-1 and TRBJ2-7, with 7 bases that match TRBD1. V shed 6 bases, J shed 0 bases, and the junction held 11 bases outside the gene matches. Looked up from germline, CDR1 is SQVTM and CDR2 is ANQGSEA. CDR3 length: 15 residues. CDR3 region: CSVAGTGVLSYEQYF. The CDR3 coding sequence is TGCAGCGTCGCCGGAACAGGGGTCCTCTCCTACGAGCAGTACTTC.

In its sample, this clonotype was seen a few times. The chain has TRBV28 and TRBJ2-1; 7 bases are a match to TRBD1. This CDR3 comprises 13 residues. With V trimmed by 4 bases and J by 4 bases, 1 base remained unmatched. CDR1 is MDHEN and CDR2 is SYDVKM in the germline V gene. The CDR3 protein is CASSWDRYNEQFF. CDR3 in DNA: TGTGCCAGCAGTTGGGACAGATACAATGAGCAGTTCTTC.

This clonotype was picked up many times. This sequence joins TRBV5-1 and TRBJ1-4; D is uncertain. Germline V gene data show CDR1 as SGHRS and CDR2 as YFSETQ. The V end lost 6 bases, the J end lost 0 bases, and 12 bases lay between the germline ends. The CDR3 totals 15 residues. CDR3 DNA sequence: TGCGCCAGCACCTTCGGACGGGCAACTAATGAAAAACTGTTTTTT. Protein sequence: CASTFGRATNEKLFF.

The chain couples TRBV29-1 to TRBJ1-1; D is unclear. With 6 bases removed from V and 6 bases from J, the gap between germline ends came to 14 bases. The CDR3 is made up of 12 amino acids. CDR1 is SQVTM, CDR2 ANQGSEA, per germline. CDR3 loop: CSVTAGISEAFF. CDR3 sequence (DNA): TGCAGCGTAACCGCCGGGATCTCTGAAGCTTTCTTT.

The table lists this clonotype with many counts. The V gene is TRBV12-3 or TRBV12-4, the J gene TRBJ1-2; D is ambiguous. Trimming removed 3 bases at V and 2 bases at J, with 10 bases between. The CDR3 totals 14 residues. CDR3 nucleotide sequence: TGTGCCAGCAGTTTTTTGGACGGCAACTATGGCTACACCTTC. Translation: CASSFLDGNYGYTF.

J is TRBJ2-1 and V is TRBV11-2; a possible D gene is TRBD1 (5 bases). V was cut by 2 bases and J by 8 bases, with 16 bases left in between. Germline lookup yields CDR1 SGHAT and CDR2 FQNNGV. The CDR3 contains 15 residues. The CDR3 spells CASSLSPAQVDEQFF. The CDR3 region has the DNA TGTGCCAGCAGCTTAAGTCCGGCACAGGTAGATGAGCAGTTCTTC.

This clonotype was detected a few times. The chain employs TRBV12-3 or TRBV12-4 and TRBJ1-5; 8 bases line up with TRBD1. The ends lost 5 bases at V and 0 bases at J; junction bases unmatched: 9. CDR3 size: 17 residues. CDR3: CASSTDRGWYSNQPQHF. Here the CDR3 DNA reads TGTGCCAGCAGTACCGACAGGGGATGGTATAGCAATCAGCCCCAGCATTTT.

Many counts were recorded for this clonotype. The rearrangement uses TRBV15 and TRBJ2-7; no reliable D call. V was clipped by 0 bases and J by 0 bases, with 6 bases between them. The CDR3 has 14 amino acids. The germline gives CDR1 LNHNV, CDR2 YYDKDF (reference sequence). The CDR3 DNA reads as TGTGCCACCAGCAGAGAGGAGCCCTCCTACGAGCAGTACTTC. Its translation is CATSREEPSYEQYF.

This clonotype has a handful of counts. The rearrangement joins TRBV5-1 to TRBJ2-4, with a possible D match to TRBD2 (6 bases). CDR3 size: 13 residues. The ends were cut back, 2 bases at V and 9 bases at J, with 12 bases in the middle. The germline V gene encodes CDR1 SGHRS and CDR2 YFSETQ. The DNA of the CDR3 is TGCGCCAGCAGCTTAGGAGGGGACGGCATTCAGTACTTC. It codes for CASSLGGDGIQYF.

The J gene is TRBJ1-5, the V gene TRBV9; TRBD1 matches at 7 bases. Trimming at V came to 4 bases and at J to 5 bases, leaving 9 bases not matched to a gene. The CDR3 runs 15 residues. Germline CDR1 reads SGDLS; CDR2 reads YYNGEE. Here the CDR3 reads CASSLGGRDDQPQHF. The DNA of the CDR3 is TGTGCCAGCAGCCTAGGGGGCAGGGACGATCAGCCCCAGCATTTT.

The CDR3 DNA is TGCAGTGCCCCATCGGGGGCCCCAGATACGCAGTATTTT. It specifies CSAPSGAPDTQYF. V and J are TRBV20-1 and TRBJ2-3; the D call may be TRBD1 or TRBD2 (6 bases each). Per the germline V gene, CDR1 is DFQATT and CDR2 is SNEGSKA (reference sequence). The CDR3 sequence is 13 residues long. Trimming took off 6 bases at V and 4 bases at J, with 14 bases between the two ends.

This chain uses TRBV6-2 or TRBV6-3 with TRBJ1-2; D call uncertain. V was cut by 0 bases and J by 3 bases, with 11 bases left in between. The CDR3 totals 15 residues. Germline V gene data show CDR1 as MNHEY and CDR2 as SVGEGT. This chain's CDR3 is CASSYSVWGDYGYTF. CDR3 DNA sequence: TGTGCCAGCAGTTACTCGGTTTGGGGAGACTATGGCTACACCTTC.

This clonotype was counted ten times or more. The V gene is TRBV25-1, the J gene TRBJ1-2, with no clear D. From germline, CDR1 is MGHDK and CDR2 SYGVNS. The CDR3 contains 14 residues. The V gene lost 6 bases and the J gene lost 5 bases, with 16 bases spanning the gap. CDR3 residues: CASSPQGGIYGYTF. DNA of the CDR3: TGTGCCAGCAGCCCCCAAGGAGGAATTTATGGCTACACCTTC.

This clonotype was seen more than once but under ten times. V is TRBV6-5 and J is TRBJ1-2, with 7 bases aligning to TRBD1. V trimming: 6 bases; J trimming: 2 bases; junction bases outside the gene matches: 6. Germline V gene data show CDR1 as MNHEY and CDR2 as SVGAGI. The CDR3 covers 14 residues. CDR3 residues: CASSYRDSNYGYTF. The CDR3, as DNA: TGTGCCAGCAGCTATAGGGACAGCAACTATGGCTACACCTTC.

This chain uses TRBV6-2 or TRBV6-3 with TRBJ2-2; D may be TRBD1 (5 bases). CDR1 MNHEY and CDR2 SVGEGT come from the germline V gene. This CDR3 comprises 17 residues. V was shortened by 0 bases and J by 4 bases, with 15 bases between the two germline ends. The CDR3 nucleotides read TGTGCCAGCAGTTACTCACCGTGGACACTCTCCACCGGGGAGCTGTTTTTT. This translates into CASSYSPWTLSTGELFF.

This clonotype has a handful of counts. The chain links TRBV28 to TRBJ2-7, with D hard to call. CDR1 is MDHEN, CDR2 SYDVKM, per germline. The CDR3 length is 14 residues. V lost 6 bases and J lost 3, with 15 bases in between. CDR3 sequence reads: CASRPKGALYEQYF. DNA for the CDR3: TGTGCCAGCAGACCGAAAGGAGCCCTCTACGAGCAGTACTTC.